The entry below describes one TCR beta chain. What it binds is unknown. With 5 bases clipped from V and 2 bases from J, the junction kept 5 bases outside the gene matches. CDR3 length: 16 residues. CDR1 is SGHTA and CDR2 is FQGNSA in the germline V gene. The data were obtained in a study of PD-L1 blockade in urothelial cancer. Broader study findings: Better survival was predicted when blood TCR clonality before treatment fell below the median.

Generated by immunoSEQ multiplex PCR, the TCRdb table keeps only in-frame clones and is missing some. The table shows roughly 43,000 clones, with 80% occurring only once. Time point meaning: pretreatment peripheral blood. Per patient, between 1 and 8 samples were collected at pretreatment and on-treatment time points. The sequence was obtained from a man aged 55 to 70 with urothelial cancer. The chain recombines TRBV7-2 with TRBJ2-3, with 12 nucleotides matching TRBD2. The specimen comprised PBMCs, sampled around atezolizumab (anti-PD-L1) treatment. The CDR3 loop is CASSLGLAGHTDTQYF. The CDR3 coding sequence is TGTGCCAGCAGCCTAGGACTAGCGGGGCACACAGATACGCAGTATTTT.